The next 10 T cell receptor beta chains were all read from a single sample in a study of shared clonotypes between healthy human individuals. Assay: immunoSEQ multiplex PCR; the TCRdb copy retains only in-frame clones and omits some. The sample holds roughly 850,000 clones, 96% seen once. Selected positively for CCR7 and CD45RO-negative, naive CD8 cells excluded terminally differentiated effector memory CD45RA+ cells. The sample was naive CD8+ T cells sorted from blood. The receptors come from a young man in good health.

The J gene is TRBJ1-1, the V gene TRBV9; the D is unclear. CDR1 is SGDLS and CDR2 is YYNGEE in the germline V gene. The CDR3 is made up of 11 amino acids. The ends were cut back, 4 bases at V and 7 bases at J, with 8 bases in the middle. The CDR3 nucleotides are TGTGCCAGCAGCCCCCGCAGTGAAGCTTTCTTT. This sequence encodes CASSPRSEAFF.

The rearrangement joins TRBV10-2 to TRBJ2-3; D ambiguous. The length of the CDR3 is 11 residues. Trimming cost V 11 bases and J 1 base, with 7 bases left between them. Germline lookup yields CDR1 WSHSY and CDR2 SAAADI. Here the CDR3 reads CAAMGTDTQYF. CDR3 nucleotide sequence: TGCGCCGCGATGGGCACAGATACGCAGTATTTT.

The rearrangement uses TRBV7-9 and TRBJ2-5; TRBD2 matches 8 bases. The CDR3 is 14 amino acids. The germline V gene encodes CDR1 SEHNR and CDR2 FQNEAQ (reference sequence). V lost 1 base to trimming and J lost 5 bases; unmatched junction nucleotides: 3. DNA for the CDR3: TGTGCCAGCAGCTTAGGCGGGAGGCTCGAGACCCAGTACTTC. Translating it yields CASSLGGRLETQYF.

This sequence joins TRBV18 and TRBJ2-7, with a weak D call TRBD1 (6 bases). Trimming removed 4 bases from V and 1 base from J, with 11 bases in between. Germline CDR1 KGHSH, CDR2 LQKENI. The CDR3 covers 14 residues. The CDR3 reads CASSLQGPSYEQYF. The CDR3 DNA sequence: TGTGCCAGCTCACTACAGGGTCCGTCCTACGAGCAGTACTTC.

This clone came up once. The chain uses TRBV6-5 and TRBJ1-1; TRBD1 might be the D (5 bases). The CDR3 has 15 amino acids. CDR1 is MNHEY and CDR2 is SVGAGI in the germline V gene. V lost 6 bases and J 3 bases, leaving 17 bases between the germline ends. The DNA of the CDR3 is TGTGCCAGCAGCGCCCAAGAGGGGCTGTACACTGAAGCTTTCTTT. Amino acids: CASSAQEGLYTEAFF.

The table lists this clone with a count of one. The chain has TRBV6-6 and TRBJ1-1; TRBD1 matches 7 bases. Germline trimming cut 6 bases from V and 3 bases from J; bases unmatched to any gene: 7. Per the germline V gene, CDR1 is MNHNY and CDR2 is SVGAGI (reference sequence). The CDR3 is 14 residues long. For the CDR3, the DNA is TGTGCCAGCAGCGTTCGAGGGACAGACACTGAAGCTTTCTTT. Translating it yields CASSVRGTDTEAFF.

This sequence joins TRBV5-4 and TRBJ2-1; the D gene could be TRBD1 or TRBD2 (5 bases each). The V gene's germline CDR1 is SGHNT and CDR2 YYREEE (reference sequence). The length of the CDR3 is 16 residues. Deletions cut 4 bases from V and 3 bases from J, with 17 bases between. Here the CDR3 DNA reads TGTGCCAGCAGCGCAGCAGGGACGCCTAACTACAATGAGCAGTTCTTC. This gives the protein CASSAAGTPNYNEQFF.

The chain couples TRBV7-9 to TRBJ2-2, with TRBD2 identical over 11 bases. Germline V gene data show CDR1 as SEHNR and CDR2 as FQNEAQ (reference sequence). This CDR3 has 14 residues. The V segment lost 5 bases and the J segment 8 bases; nucleotides outside the gene matches: 4. CDR3 sequence reads: CASSILAGEGELFF. The CDR3 DNA reads TGTGCCAGCAGCATACTAGCGGGAGAAGGGGAGCTGTTTTTT.

The chain joins TRBV27 to TRBJ2-5; D remains ambiguous. Germline CDR1 reads MNHEY; CDR2 reads SMNVEV (reference sequence). The germline V and J ends were trimmed by 0 bases and 3 bases, with 8 bases remaining between them. The CDR3 spans 14 residues. DNA of the CDR3: TGTGCCAGCAGTTTATCGAGAGAAAAAGAGACCCAGTACTTC. Amino acid sequence: CASSLSREKETQYF.

This chain links TRBV19 with TRBJ2-7; 11 positions match TRBD1. This CDR3 is built from 15 residues. With 2 bases clipped from V and 7 bases from J, the junction kept 7 bases outside the gene matches. Germline CDR1 is LNHDA and CDR2 is SQIVND (reference sequence). This chain's CDR3 is CASSISPDRGREQYF. CDR3 coding DNA: TGTGCCAGTAGTATAAGTCCGGACAGGGGGCGGGAGCAGTACTTC.